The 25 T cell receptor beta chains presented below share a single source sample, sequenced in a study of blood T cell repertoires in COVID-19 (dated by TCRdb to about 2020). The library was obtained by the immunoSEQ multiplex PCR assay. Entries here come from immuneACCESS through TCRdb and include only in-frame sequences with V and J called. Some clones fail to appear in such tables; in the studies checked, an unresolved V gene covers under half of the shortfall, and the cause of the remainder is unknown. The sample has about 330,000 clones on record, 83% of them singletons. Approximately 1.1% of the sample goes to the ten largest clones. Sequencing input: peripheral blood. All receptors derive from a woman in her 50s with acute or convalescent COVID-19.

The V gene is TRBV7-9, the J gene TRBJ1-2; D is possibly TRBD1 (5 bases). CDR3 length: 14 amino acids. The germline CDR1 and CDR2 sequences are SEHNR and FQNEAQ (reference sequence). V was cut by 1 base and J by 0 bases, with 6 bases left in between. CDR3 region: CASSLGRANYGYTF. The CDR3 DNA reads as TGTGCCAGCAGCTTAGGCAGGGCTAACTATGGCTACACCTTC.

CDR3 amino acids: CASGIYTGQSYEQYF. As DNA, the CDR3 is TGTGCCAGCGGGATCTATACGGGACAGTCCTACGAGCAGTACTTC. The genes are TRBV11-2 and TRBJ2-7; the match to TRBD1 covers 7 bases. The CDR3 runs 15 residues. The junction had 11 bases not matched to a gene; V was cut back by 8 bases and J by 1 base. Looked up from germline, CDR1 is SGHAT and CDR2 is FQNNGV.

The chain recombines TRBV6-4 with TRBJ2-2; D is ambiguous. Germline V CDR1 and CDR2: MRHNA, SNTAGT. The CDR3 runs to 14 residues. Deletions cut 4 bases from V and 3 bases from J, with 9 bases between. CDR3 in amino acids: CASSVSGYTGELFF. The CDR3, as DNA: TGTGCCAGCAGTGTTTCCGGGTACACCGGGGAGCTGTTTTTT.

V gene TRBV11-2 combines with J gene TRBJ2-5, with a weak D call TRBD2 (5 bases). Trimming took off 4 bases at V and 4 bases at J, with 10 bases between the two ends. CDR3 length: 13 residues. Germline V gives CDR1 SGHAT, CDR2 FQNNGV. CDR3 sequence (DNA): TGTGCCAGCAGCTCGGTAGGAGGAGAGACCCAGTACTTC. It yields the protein CASSSVGGETQYF.

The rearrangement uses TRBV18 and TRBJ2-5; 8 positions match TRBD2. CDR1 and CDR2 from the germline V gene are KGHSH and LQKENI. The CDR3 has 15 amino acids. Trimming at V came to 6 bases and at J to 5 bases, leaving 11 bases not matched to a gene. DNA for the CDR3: TGTGCCAGCTCTAAACACCGGGGGGGAGACGAGACCCAGTACTTC. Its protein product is CASSKHRGGDETQYF.

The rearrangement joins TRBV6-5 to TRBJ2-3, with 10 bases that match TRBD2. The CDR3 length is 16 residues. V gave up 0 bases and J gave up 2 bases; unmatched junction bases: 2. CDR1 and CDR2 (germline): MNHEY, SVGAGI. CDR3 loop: CASSYSTSGATDTQYF. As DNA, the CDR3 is TGTGCCAGCAGTTACTCTACTAGCGGGGCCACAGATACGCAGTATTTT.

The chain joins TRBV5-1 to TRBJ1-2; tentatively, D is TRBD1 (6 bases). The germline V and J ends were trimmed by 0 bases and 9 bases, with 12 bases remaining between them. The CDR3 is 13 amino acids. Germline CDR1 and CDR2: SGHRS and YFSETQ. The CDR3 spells CASSLDRASSYTF. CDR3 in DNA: TGCGCCAGCAGCTTGGACAGGGCAAGTAGCTACACCTTC.

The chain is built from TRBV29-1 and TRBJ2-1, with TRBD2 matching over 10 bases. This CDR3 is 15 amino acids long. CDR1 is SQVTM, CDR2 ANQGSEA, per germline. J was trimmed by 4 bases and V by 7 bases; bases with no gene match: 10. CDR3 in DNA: TGCAGCGCCCACGCCGGGACTAGCGATTACAATGAGCAGTTCTTC. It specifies CSAHAGTSDYNEQFF.

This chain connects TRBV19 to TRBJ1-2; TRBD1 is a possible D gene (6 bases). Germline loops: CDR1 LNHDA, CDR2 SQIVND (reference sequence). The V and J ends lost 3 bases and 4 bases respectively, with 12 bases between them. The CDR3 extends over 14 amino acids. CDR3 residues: CASSMLTGIYGYTF. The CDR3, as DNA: TGTGCCAGTAGTATGTTGACAGGCATCTATGGCTACACCTTC.

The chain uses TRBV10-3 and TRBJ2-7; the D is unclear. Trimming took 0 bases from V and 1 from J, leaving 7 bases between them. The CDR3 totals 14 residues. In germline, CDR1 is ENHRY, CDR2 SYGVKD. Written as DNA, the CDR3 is TGTGCCATCAGTGAGTCAACCAGTTCCTACGAGCAGTACTTC. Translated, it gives CAISESTSSYEQYF.

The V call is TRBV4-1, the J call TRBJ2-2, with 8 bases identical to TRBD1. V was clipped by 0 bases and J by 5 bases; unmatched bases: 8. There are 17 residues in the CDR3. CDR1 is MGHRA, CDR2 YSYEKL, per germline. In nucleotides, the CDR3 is TGCGCCAGCAGCCAAGATGGGACAGGCTTAGGGACCGGGGAGCTGTTTTTT. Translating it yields CASSQDGTGLGTGELFF.

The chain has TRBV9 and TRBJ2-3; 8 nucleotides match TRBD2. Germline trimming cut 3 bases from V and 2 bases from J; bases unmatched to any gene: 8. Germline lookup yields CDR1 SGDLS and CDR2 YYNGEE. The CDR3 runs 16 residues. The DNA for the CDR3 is TGTGCCAGCAGCGCCCGATCTAGCGGGTACACAGATACGCAGTATTTT. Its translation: CASSARSSGYTDTQYF. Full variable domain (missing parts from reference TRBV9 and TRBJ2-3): DSGVTQTPKHLITATGQRVTLRCSPRSGDLSVYWYQQSLDQGLQFLIQYYNGEERAKGNILERFSAQQFPDLHSELNLSSLELGDSALYFCASSARSSGYTDTQYFGPGTRLTVL.

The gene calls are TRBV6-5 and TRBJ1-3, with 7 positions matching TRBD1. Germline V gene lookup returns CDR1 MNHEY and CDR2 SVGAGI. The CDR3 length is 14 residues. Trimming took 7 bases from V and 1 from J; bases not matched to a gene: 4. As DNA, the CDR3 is TGTGCCAGCAACCAGGACAGGTCTGGAAACACCATATATTTT. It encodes CASNQDRSGNTIYF.

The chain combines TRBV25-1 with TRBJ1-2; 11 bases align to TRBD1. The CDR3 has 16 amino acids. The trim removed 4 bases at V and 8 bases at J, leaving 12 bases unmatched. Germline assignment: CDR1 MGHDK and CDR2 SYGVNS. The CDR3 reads CASSGGFRTGGGGYTF. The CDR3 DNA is TGTGCCAGCAGTGGAGGGTTTAGGACAGGGGGCGGAGGCTACACCTTC.

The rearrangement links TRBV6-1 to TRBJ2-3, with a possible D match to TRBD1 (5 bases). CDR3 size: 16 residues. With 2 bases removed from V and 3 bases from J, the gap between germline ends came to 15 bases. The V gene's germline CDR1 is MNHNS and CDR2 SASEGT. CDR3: CASSETPRQGTDTQYF. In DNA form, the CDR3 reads TGTGCCAGCAGTGAAACCCCACGGCAGGGTACAGATACGCAGTATTTT.

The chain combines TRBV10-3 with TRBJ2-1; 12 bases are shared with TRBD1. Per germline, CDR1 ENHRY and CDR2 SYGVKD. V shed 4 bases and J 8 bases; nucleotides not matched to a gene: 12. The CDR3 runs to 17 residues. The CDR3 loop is CAISGVVGTGGLYEQFF. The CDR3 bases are TGTGCCATCAGTGGGGTCGTGGGGACAGGGGGCTTATATGAGCAGTTCTTC.

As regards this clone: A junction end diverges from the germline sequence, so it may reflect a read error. The CDR3 spells CASSLGGQSFGGYTF. Here the CDR3 DNA reads TGCGCCAGCAGTTTGGGAGGACAGAGCTTTGGAGGCTACACCTTC. V usage is TRBV5-1 and J usage is TRBJ1-2, with D perhaps matching TRBD1 (6 bases). This CDR3 has 15 amino acids. Per the germline V gene, CDR1 is SGHRS and CDR2 is YFSETQ.

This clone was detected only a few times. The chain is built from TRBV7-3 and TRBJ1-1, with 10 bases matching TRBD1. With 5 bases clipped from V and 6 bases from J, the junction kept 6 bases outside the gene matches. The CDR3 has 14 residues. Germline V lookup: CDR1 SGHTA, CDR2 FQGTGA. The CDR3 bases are TGTGCCAGCAGCCCGGGACAGGGGACGCCTGAAGCTTTCTTT. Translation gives CASSPGQGTPEAFF.

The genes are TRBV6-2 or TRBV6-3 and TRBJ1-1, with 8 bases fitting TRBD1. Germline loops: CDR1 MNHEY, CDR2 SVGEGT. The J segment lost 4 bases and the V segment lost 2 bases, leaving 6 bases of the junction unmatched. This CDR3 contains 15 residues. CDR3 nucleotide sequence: TGTGCCAGCAGTTACCTACAGGGGGTCGGCACTGAAGCTTTCTTT. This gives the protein CASSYLQGVGTEAFF.

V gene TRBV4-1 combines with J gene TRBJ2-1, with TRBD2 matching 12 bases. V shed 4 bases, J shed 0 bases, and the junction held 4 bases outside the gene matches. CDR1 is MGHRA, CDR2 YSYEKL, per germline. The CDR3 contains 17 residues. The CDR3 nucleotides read TGCGCCAGCAGCCGGGGGACTAGCGGGCCCTCCTACAATGAGCAGTTCTTC. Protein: CASSRGTSGPSYNEQFF.

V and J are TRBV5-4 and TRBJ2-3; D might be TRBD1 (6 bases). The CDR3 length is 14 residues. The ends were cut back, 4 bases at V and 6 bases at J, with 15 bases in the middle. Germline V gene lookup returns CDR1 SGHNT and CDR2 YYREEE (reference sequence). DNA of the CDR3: TGTGCCAGCAGCCCGGACAGAGGCCGGGATACGCAGTATTTT. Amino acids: CASSPDRGRDTQYF.

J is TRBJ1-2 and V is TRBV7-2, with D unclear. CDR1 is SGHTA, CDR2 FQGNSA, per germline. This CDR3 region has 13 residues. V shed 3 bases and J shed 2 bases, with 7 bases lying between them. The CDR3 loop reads CASSLTQNYGYTF. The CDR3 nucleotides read TGTGCCAGCAGCTTGACACAAAACTATGGCTACACCTTC. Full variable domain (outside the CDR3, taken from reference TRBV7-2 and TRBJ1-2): GAGVSQSPSNKVTEKGKDVELRCDPISGHTALYWYRQSLGQGLEFLIYFQGNSAPDKSGLPSDRFSAERTGGSVSTLTIQRTQQEDSAVYLCASSLTQNYGYTFGSGTRLTVV.

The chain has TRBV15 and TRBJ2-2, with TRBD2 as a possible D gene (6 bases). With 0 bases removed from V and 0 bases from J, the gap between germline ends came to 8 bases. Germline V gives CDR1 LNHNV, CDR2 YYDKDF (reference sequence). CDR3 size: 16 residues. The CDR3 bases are TGTGCCACCAGCAGAGATGGGGACTCGAACACCGGGGAGCTGTTTTTT. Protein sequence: CATSRDGDSNTGELFF. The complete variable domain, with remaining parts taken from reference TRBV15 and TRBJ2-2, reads DAMVIQNPRYQVTQFGKPVTLSCSQTLNHNVMYWYQQKSSQAPKLLFHYYDKDFNNEADTPDNFQSRRPNTSFCFLDIRSPGLGDTAMYLCATSRDGDSNTGELFFGEGSRLTVL.

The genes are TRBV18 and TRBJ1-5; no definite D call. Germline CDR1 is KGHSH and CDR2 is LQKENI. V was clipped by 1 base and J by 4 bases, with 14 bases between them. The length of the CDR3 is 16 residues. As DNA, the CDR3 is TGTGCCAGCTCACCACTTTTCGGCCCGGGGAATCAGCCCCAGCATTTT. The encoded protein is CASSPLFGPGNQPQHF.

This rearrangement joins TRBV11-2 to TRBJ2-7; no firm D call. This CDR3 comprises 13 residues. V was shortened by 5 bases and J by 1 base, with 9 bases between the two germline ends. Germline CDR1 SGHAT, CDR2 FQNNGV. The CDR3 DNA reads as TGTGCCAGCAGCCAGGTCCTTTCCTACGAGCAGTACTTC. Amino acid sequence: CASSQVLSYEQYF.